This TCR beta chain appears in the sequencing data of a study of OX40 agonist ivuxolimab in advanced cancers. The wider study: Prior checkpoint blockade (anti-PD-1, anti-PD-L1 or anti-CTLA-4) was permitted; approximately 40% had it.

Peripheral blood came from all dose cohorts at three timepoints. TCRdb's table, derived via immunoSEQ multiplex PCR, lists solely in-frame clones and lacks some. The data hold 50,000 to 70,000 clones, with roughly 84% observed a single time. This clone is a singleton in its sample. The antigen is undetermined. Study conclusions and caveats: CD4+ and CD8+ blood T cells expanded clonally by week 6 at 0.1 to 3.0 mg/kg.

This CDR3 contains 15 residues. Per germline, CDR1 SGHNT and CDR2 YYREEE (reference sequence). Trimming cost V 5 bases and J 5 bases, with 18 bases left between them. The TCR sequence derives from an adult with an advanced solid tumor such as melanoma, head and neck, liver or kidney cancer. This sample comprised CD4+ or CD8+ T cells sorted from blood, obtained in a trial of the OX40 agonist ivuxolimab. This chain uses TRBV5-4 with TRBJ2-3, with D perhaps matching TRBD1 or TRBD2 (5 bases each). The chain's CDR3 is CASSSPGRGIDTQYF. CDR3 DNA sequence: TGTGCCAGCAGTTCACCGGGACGAGGGATAGATACGCAGTATTTT.